This is a list of T cell receptor beta chains from one sample in a study of long-term antiretroviral therapy in people with HIV. Clones were sequenced by immunoSEQ multiplex PCR, and TCRdb holds only the in-frame ones, with some missing. The sample holds over 30,000 clones, 95% to 98% seen once. Sequencing used unsorted PBMCs, obtained 7.6 years after starting antiretroviral therapy. The origin of the receptors is a man aged 25 to 45 with HIV. CDR3s include the opening cysteine and the closing phenylalanine or tryptophan. A D gene is named only where the DNA matches it firmly. Clone size is stated in some rows and not others, as once, few, many or a class when expanded.

TRBV30,TRBJ2-1,TRBD2,.,TGTGCCTGGTGGGCGGGAGGACATGAGCAGTTCTTC,CAWWAGGHEQFF
TRBV6-1,TRBJ2-1,TRBD1,once,TGTGCCAGCAGTGAATGGGGCAGGGGGCTCGACAATGAGCAGTTCTTC,CASSEWGRGLDNEQFF
TRBV19,TRBJ2-7,TRBD2,.,TGTGCCAGTAGGACTAGCGGACCCTACGAGCAGTACTTC,CASRTSGPYEQYF
TRBV5-4,TRBJ2-7,.,once,TGTGCCAGCAGCCATGGAGGGAGGAATGCCTACGAGCAGTACTTC,CASSHGGRNAYEQYF
TRBV7-9,TRBJ1-6,.,.,TGTGCCAGCAGCTGGCAGACCTCACCCCTCCACTTT,CASSWQTSPLHF
TRBV29-1,TRBJ2-7,.,.,TGCAGCGTTCAGCGGGCGACCCTTCCATACGAGCAGTACTTC,CSVQRATLPYEQYF
TRBV4-3,TRBJ1-2,TRBD1,few,TGCGCCAGCAGCCATCGCGACAGGGCGGGGGGCTACACCTTC,CASSHRDRAGGYTF
TRBV19,TRBJ1-1,TRBD1,.,TGTGCCAGTAGTCCAACCGGGACAGGGAGGGCGAACACTGAAGCTTTCTTT,CASSPTGTGRANTEAFF
TRBV6-5,TRBJ1-4,.,.,TGTGCCAGCAGTTACTCAAGACAGTCGAATGAAAAACTGTTTTTT,CASSYSRQSNEKLFF
TRBV5-1,TRBJ2-7,.,.,TGCGCCAGCAGCTTGCTCCCCGAGGGGCCAGCCTACGAGCAGTACTTC,CASSLLPEGPAYEQYF
TRBV5-6,TRBJ2-7,.,.,TGTGCCAGCAGCCCGCAGGGGTCCTACGAGCAGTACTTC,CASSPQGSYEQYF
TRBV18,TRBJ1-2,.,.,TGTGCCAGCTCACCCATTGGACAGCCTAACTATGGCTACACCTTC,CASSPIGQPNYGYTF
TRBV6-1,TRBJ1-1,TRBD1,.,TGTGCCAGCAGTGAGCCCGGGACAGGGCCGAACACTGAAGCTTTCTTT,CASSEPGTGPNTEAFF
TRBV7-9,TRBJ2-7,TRBD1,.,TGTGCCAGCAGCTTCCTGGGACAGGTCTACGAGCAGTACTTC,CASSFLGQVYEQYF
TRBV5-4,TRBJ2-7,.,.,TGTGCCAGCAGCTCCAACCAGTTAGCAGGGACGAAATACGAGCAGTACTTC,CASSSNQLAGTKYEQYF
TRBV27,TRBJ1-2,TRBD1,.,TGTGCCAGCAGTTTACTTACAGGGGGTACTTATGGCTACACCTTC,CASSLLTGGTYGYTF
TRBV11-2,TRBJ2-5,.,.,TGTGCCAGCAGCTTATCCCGGGAGCAGTACTTC,CASSLSREQYF
TRBV5-4,TRBJ2-1,.,once,TGTGCCAGCAGCTTGCGCAGTTACAATGAGCAGTTCTTC,CASSLRSYNEQFF
TRBV19,TRBJ2-2,.,.,TGTGCCAGTAGTTTGGGGTCCGGGGAGCTGTTTTTT,CASSLGSGELFF
TRBV9,TRBJ2-2,.,.,TGTGCCAGCAGCATCTCCCAAACCGGGGAGCTGTTTTTT,CASSISQTGELFF
TRBV27,TRBJ2-2,TRBD1,.,TGTGCCAGCAGTTTTAAGGGGGCGCACACCGGGGAGCTGTTTTTT,CASSFKGAHTGELFF
TRBV19,TRBJ2-1,TRBD2,.,TGTGCCAGTACCGACCAAGCGGGATACAATGAGCAGTTCTTC,CASTDQAGYNEQFF
TRBV7-6,TRBJ2-5,TRBD2,.,TGTGCCAGCAGCTTAATCCGGGAGGGAGAGACCCAGTACTTC,CASSLIREGETQYF